This TCR beta chain was identified during a study of blood T cell repertoires in COVID-19. Study information: The study drew acute and convalescent COVID-19 samples from the United States, Italy and Spain.

CDR3 length: 12 residues. The germline V gene encodes CDR1 SGHNT and CDR2 YENEEA. Trimming pared 4 bases from V and 5 bases from J, leaving 6 bases between. Across over 20 US areas, participants ranged in age from about 18 to 100 years. Clones were read by immunoSEQ multiplex PCR, and TCRdb kept only the in-frame ones, dropping some. The data hold about 260,000 clones, with around 80% observed a single time. The rearrangement links TRBV11-3 to TRBJ2-1; D gene unclear. The source material was PBMCs or T cells enriched from blood (not recorded which). The sequence derives from a man aged 25-45 years with acute COVID-19. This CDR3 reads CASSSGNNEQFF. Here the CDR3 DNA reads TGTGCCAGCAGCTCAGGAAACAATGAGCAGTTCTTC.